Listed here is a single T cell receptor (beta chain). What it recognizes is unknown. The germline V and J ends were trimmed by 5 bases and 2 bases, with 17 bases remaining between them. The CDR3 contains 16 residues. In germline, CDR1 is SGHVS, CDR2 FQNEAQ. The data belong to a study of blood T cells in healthy people across ages. General observations from the study: Roughly linear age-related decline in beta diversity appeared, significant by age 40.

Sample-barcoded 5' priming and a J-beta primer mix drove a second PCR of roughly 6 to 12 cycles. In TCRdb, the 5' RACE reads were re-called with MiXCR into one record per CDR3 protein. The data contain approximately 1.5 million distinct CDR3 sequences, about 45% of them singletons. Material for sequencing was blood. The chain has TRBV7-8 and TRBJ2-3; D gene ambiguous. The clonotype comes from a woman aged 18-29 years in good health. The CDR3 reads CASSPTLGPTTDTQYF. CDR3 nucleotides: TGTGCCAGCAGCCCTACCCTGGGTCCCACCACAGATACGCAGTATTTT.